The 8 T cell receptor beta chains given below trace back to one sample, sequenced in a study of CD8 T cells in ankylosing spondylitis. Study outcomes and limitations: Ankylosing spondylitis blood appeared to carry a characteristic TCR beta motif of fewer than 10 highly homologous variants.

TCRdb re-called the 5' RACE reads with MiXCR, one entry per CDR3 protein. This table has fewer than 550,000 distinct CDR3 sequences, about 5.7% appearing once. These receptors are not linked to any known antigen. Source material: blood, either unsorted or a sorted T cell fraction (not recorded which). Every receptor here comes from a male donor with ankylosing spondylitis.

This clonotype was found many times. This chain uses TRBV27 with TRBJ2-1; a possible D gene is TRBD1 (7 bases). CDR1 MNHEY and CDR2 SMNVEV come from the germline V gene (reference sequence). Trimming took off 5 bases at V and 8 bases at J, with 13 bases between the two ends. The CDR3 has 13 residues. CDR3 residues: CASSPQGGHEQFF. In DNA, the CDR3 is TGTGCCAGCAGTCCGCAGGGGGGCCATGAGCAGTTCTTC.

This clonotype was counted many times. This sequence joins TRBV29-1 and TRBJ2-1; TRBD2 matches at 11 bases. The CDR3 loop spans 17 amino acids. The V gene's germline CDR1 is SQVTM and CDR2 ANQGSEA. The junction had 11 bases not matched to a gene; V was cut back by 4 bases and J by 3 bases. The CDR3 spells CSVALAGGRGRYNEQFF. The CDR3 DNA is TGCAGCGTTGCCCTAGCGGGAGGTCGGGGTCGCTACAATGAGCAGTTCTTC.

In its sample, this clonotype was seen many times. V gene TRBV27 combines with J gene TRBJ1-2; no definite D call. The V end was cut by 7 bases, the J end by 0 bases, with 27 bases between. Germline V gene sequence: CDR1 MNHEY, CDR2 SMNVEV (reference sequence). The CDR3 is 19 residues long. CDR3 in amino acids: CASTPGRDPLPIPNYGYTF. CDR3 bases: TGTGCCAGCACCCCAGGACGTGATCCCCTTCCTATCCCTAACTATGGCTACACCTTC.

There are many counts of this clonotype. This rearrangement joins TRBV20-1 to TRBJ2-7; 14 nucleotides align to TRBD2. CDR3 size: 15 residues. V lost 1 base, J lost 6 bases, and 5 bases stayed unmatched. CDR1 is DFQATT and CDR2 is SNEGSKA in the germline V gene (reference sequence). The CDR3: CSARVRLAGGSEQYF. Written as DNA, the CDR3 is TGCAGTGCTAGAGTAAGACTAGCGGGAGGGTCCGAGCAGTACTTC.

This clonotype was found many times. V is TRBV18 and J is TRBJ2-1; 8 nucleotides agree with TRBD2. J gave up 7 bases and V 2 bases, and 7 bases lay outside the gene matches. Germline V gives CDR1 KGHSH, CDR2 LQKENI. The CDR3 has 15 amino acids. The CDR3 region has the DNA TGTGCCAGCTCACCAAGAACGGGAGGGCCGAATGAGCAGTTCTTC. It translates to CASSPRTGGPNEQFF.

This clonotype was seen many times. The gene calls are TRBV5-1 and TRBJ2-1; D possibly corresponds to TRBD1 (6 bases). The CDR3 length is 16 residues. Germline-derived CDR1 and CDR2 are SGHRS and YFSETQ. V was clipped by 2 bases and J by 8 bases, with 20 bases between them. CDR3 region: CASSFLSVGTTDEQFF. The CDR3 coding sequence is TGCGCCAGCAGCTTTTTGAGCGTGGGGACAACGGATGAGCAGTTCTTC.

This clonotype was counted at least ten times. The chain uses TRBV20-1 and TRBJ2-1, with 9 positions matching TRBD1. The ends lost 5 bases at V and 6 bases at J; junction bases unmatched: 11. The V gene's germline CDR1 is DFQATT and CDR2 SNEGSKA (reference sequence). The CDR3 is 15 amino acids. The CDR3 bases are TGCAGTGCTCCGTATGGGGACAGGGTCCTCAATGAGCAGTTCTTC. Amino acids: CSAPYGDRVLNEQFF.

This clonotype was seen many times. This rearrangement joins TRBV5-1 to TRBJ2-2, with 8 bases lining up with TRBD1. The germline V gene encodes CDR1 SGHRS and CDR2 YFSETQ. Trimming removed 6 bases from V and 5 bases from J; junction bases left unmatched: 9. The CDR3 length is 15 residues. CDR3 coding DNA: TGCGCCAGCACCAGGACAGGGCTCCGAACCGGGGAGCTGTTTTTT. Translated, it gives CASTRTGLRTGELFF.